The T cell receptor beta chain described here comes from a study of blood T cell repertoires in COVID-19. Study-level background: There were acute and convalescent COVID-19 samples, and they came from the United States, Italy and Spain.

With 1 base clipped from V and 5 bases from J, the junction kept 10 bases outside the gene matches. This CDR3 has 16 residues. CDR1 MNHEY and CDR2 SMNVEV come from the germline V gene (reference sequence). Per the original methods: For nucleated cells, counts were estimated from reference gene primer amplification. The repertoire was sequenced with immunoSEQ multiplex PCR; TCRdb's copy has only in-frame clones and lacks some. Clonal size and the V and J genes are those of that table, whereas D and trimming came from the DNA. The sample holds over 45,000 clones, 87% seen once. This rearrangement joins TRBV27 to TRBJ1-2, with 7 nucleotides matching TRBD1. Sequenced: peripheral blood. The receptor was derived from a man older than 75 in a cohort sampled during active COVID-19. The chain's CDR3 is CASSLWQGVGRYGYTF. The CDR3 nucleotides are TGTGCCAGCAGTTTATGGCAGGGGGTGGGACGGTATGGCTACACCTTC.